These 8 T cell receptor beta chains came from one sample sequenced in a study of cytomegalovirus exposure and HLA in healthy donors. PCR employed 60 Vbeta and 13 Jbeta primers. Only in-frame clones appear in the TCRdb table, and some are missing; sequencing was by immunoSEQ multiplex PCR. The sample records some 110,000 clones, approximately 70% being singletons. The specimen sequenced was PBMCs. The receptors come from a man aged 30 to 45 in good health and CMV-seropositive.

J is TRBJ2-7 and V is TRBV10-3, with 7 bases matching TRBD1. V lost 8 bases and J lost 3; bases outside the gene matches: 4. This CDR3 region has 12 residues. Germline values: CDR1 ENHRY, CDR2 SYGVKD. CDR3: CAIGAGGYEQYV. The CDR3 DNA is TGTGCCATCGGGGCAGGGGGCTACGAGCAGTACGTC.

This clone was picked up one time. The V call is TRBV19, the J call TRBJ2-5; D not certain. Looked up from germline, CDR1 is LNHDA and CDR2 is SQIVND (reference sequence). V was clipped by 5 bases and J by 4 bases, with 17 bases between them. The CDR3 loop spans 15 amino acids. Here the CDR3 reads CASSPPGGLGETQYF. The CDR3 DNA is TGTGCCAGTAGTCCCCCCGGTGGTCTCGGAGAGACCCAGTACTTC.

The CDR3 DNA reads as TGCGCCAGCAGTCTTAGCGGAGAGCCCTACAATGAGCAGTTCTTC. It codes for CASSLSGEPYNEQFF. The J gene is TRBJ2-1, the V gene TRBV5-1, with D tentatively TRBD2 (6 bases). This CDR3 region has 15 residues. V was shortened by 5 bases and J by 2 bases, with 14 bases between the two germline ends. Germline values: CDR1 SGHRS, CDR2 YFSETQ.

This clone has more than one count but fewer than ten. This sequence joins TRBV18 and TRBJ2-7; D possibly corresponds to TRBD1 (5 bases). V lost 2 bases to trimming and J lost 1 base, with 9 bases between them. There are 14 residues in the CDR3. Germline values: CDR1 KGHSH, CDR2 LQKENI. This chain's CDR3 is CASSPVAGSYEQYV. The DNA for the CDR3 is TGTGCCAGCTCACCAGTCGCAGGGTCCTACGAGCAGTACGTC.

This clone appeared a single time. In nucleotides, the CDR3 is TGTGCCAGCAAGATCGGGACAGCGAACACTGAAGCTTTCTTT. Amino acid sequence: CASKIGTANTEAFF. V gene TRBV28 combines with J gene TRBJ1-1; 7 nucleotides match TRBD1. CDR1 and CDR2 from the germline V gene are MDHEN and SYDVKM. CDR3 length: 14 amino acids. With V trimmed by 7 bases and J by 1 base, 6 bases remained unmatched.

This rearrangement joins TRBV4-3 to TRBJ2-3; TRBD2 aligns across 7 bases. The J segment lost 2 bases and the V segment lost 1 base, leaving 3 bases of the junction unmatched. This CDR3 spans 15 amino acids. CDR1 LGHNA and CDR2 YSLEER come from the germline V gene. The CDR3 loop reads CASSQGLADTDTQYF. DNA of the CDR3: TGCGCCAGCAGCCAAGGCCTAGCGGACACAGATACGCAGTATTTT.

The chain links TRBV6-5 to TRBJ2-7; 7 bases are shared with TRBD1. The CDR3 spans 15 residues. Trimming removed 6 bases from V and 7 bases from J; junction bases left unmatched: 15. Per the germline V gene, CDR1 is MNHEY and CDR2 is SVGAGI. CDR3 bases: TGTGCCAGCAGCGCCGGGACAGCCCAGACTTGGGAGCAGTACTTC. It encodes CASSAGTAQTWEQYF.

This rearrangement joins TRBV5-8 to TRBJ2-7, with D tentatively TRBD2 (6 bases). The V gene lost 3 bases and the J gene lost 5 bases, with 9 bases spanning the gap. CDR1 SGHTS and CDR2 YDEGEE come from the germline V gene. The CDR3 loop spans 12 amino acids. This CDR3 is CASSWGVNEQYF. In nucleotides, the CDR3 is TGTGCCAGCAGCTGGGGGGTAAACGAGCAGTACTTC.